Listed here are 15 T cell receptor beta chains from one sample, sequenced in a study of blood T cell repertoires in COVID-19. Measured with immunoSEQ multiplex PCR; TCRdb has only the in-frame clones, and not every one. Of 50,000 or so clones listed, over 75% are singletons. Source material: peripheral blood. The receptors shown here come from a man aged 50 to 60 with active COVID-19.

The DNA of the CDR3 is TGTGCCAGCAGCCGCGGGCAAGACTACGAGCAGTACTTC. The encoded protein is CASSRGQDYEQYF. The rearrangement uses TRBV7-9 and TRBJ2-7; TRBD2 might be the D (5 bases). Trimming took 5 bases from V and 3 from J, leaving 11 bases between them. The CDR3 is 13 amino acids. The germline gives CDR1 SEHNR, CDR2 FQNEAQ (reference sequence).

The chain couples TRBV11-2 to TRBJ2-7; 8 bases align to TRBD2. With 6 bases clipped from V and 4 bases from J, the junction kept 8 bases outside the gene matches. CDR1 is SGHAT and CDR2 is FQNNGV in the germline V gene. The length of the CDR3 is 14 residues. The CDR3 spells CASSFTSGQYEQYF. CDR3 in DNA: TGTGCCAGCAGTTTTACTAGCGGCCAATACGAGCAGTACTTC.

The chain links TRBV2 to TRBJ1-4, with 9 bases aligning to TRBD1. The V and J ends lost 4 bases and 7 bases, in that order; junction bases with no gene match: 7. The length of the CDR3 is 15 residues. The germline V gene has CDR1 SNHLY and CDR2 FYNNEI. DNA for the CDR3: TGTGCCAGCAGTGCCGCCCCGGGACAGGGTGAAAAACTGTTTTTT. It translates to CASSAAPGQGEKLFF.

For this clone: The identical CDR3 is also encoded by other nucleotide sequences in the sample. The chain employs TRBV5-4 and TRBJ2-2, with TRBD2 as a possible D gene (5 bases). CDR1 and CDR2 (germline): SGHNT, YYREEE (reference sequence). This CDR3 has 14 amino acids. Trimming shortened V by 2 bases and J by 2 bases, and 7 bases separated the two germline ends. The CDR3 reads CASSFRGNTGELFF. In DNA form, the CDR3 reads TGTGCCAGCAGCTTCCGGGGTAACACCGGGGAGCTGTTTTTT.

This chain links TRBV2 with TRBJ1-6, with 9 bases that match TRBD1. CDR3 length: 15 residues. CDR1 is SNHLY, CDR2 FYNNEI, per germline. V gave up 5 bases and J gave up 9 bases; unmatched junction bases: 8. CDR3 residues: CASSSQGQGSSPLHF. As DNA, the CDR3 is TGTGCCAGCAGTTCCCAGGGACAGGGCTCTTCACCCCTCCACTTT.

J is TRBJ1-2 and V is TRBV18; D uncertain. The CDR3 is made up of 15 amino acids. Germline V lookup: CDR1 KGHSH, CDR2 LQKENI. V lost 3 bases and J lost 4, with 15 bases in between. The CDR3 sequence: CASSPMRGSFYGYTF. The CDR3 DNA is TGTGCCAGCTCACCGATGAGAGGGTCCTTCTATGGCTACACCTTC.

The chain combines TRBV30 with TRBJ1-2; tentatively, D is TRBD1 (5 bases). Germline loops: CDR1 GTSNPN, CDR2 SVGIG (reference sequence). The CDR3 length is 12 residues. V was shortened by 5 bases and J by 7 bases, with 14 bases between the two germline ends. The CDR3: CAWSPRRAGYTF. CDR3 nucleotide sequence: TGTGCCTGGTCACCGCGCAGGGCTGGCTACACCTTC.

The chain joins TRBV4-3 to TRBJ2-5; D is uncertain. CDR3 length equals 15 residues. Germline V gene data show CDR1 as LGHNA and CDR2 as YSLEER. V was clipped by 0 bases and J by 5 bases, with 13 bases between them. The CDR3 sequence is CASSQEFGVPETQYF. CDR3 nucleotide sequence: TGCGCCAGCAGCCAAGAATTTGGAGTGCCCGAGACCCAGTACTTC.

V is TRBV7-9 and J is TRBJ1-3, with 7 bases aligning to TRBD1. CDR3 size: 14 residues. V trimming: 5 bases; J trimming: 7 bases; junction bases outside the gene matches: 8. The germline V gene encodes CDR1 SEHNR and CDR2 FQNEAQ (reference sequence). The CDR3 nucleotides read TGTGCCAGCAGCCTACAGGGGATGGGCAACACCATATATTTT. This codes for CASSLQGMGNTIYF. The full variable domain, completed using reference TRBV7-9 and TRBJ1-3, is DTGVSQNPRHKITKRGQNVTFRCDPISEHNRLYWYRQTLGQGPEFLTYFQNEAQLEKSRLLSDRFSAERPKGSFSTLEIQRTEQGDSAMYLCASSLQGMGNTIYFGEGSWLTVV.

The V and J genes are TRBV3-1 (or the pseudogene TRBV3-2) and TRBJ1-5; possible D gene TRBD1, 5 bases. The CDR3 runs to 14 residues. V was clipped by 6 bases and J by 4 bases, with 13 bases between them. Germline loops: CDR1 LGHDT, CDR2 YNNKEL (reference sequence). CDR3 amino acids: CASSWTGGNQPQHF. DNA of the CDR3: TGTGCCAGCAGTTGGACGGGGGGAAATCAGCCCCAGCATTTT.

This clone has a single count. V gene TRBV7-2 combines with J gene TRBJ1-6; D is unclear. Trimming shortened V by 1 base and J by 9 bases, and 4 bases separated the two germline ends. This CDR3 comprises 12 residues. The V gene's germline CDR1 is SGHTA and CDR2 FQGNSA. CDR3 region: CASSLDSSPLHF. CDR3 DNA: TGTGCCAGCAGCTTAGACAGTTCACCCCTCCACTTT.

The genes are TRBV5-1 and TRBJ2-5; D ambiguous. The CDR3 contains 12 residues. Germline CDR1 SGHRS, CDR2 YFSETQ. The V gene lost 0 bases and the J gene lost 7 bases, with 7 bases spanning the gap. The CDR3 loop reads CASSLDSVTQYF. The DNA for the CDR3 is TGCGCCAGCAGCTTGGATTCGGTGACCCAGTACTTC.

J is TRBJ2-7 and V is TRBV2; TRBD1 is a possible D gene (5 bases). V lost 1 base, J lost 6 bases, and 13 bases lay in between. CDR1 and CDR2 (germline): SNHLY, FYNNEI. This CDR3 has 14 amino acids. The CDR3, as DNA: TGTGCCAGCAGTGAAGGTCTAGTTAGGGGCGAGCAGTACTTC. This sequence encodes CASSEGLVRGEQYF.

The chain couples TRBV4-1 to TRBJ2-7; 11 bases line up with TRBD1. CDR1 is MGHRA, CDR2 YSYEKL, per germline. The length of the CDR3 is 16 residues. V shed 4 bases, J shed 4 bases, and the junction held 9 bases outside the gene matches. CDR3 sequence reads: CASSLYMGQGGYEQYF. The CDR3 region has the DNA TGCGCCAGCAGCCTCTACATGGGACAGGGGGGGTACGAGCAGTACTTC.

J is TRBJ1-1 and V is TRBV20-1; D is unclear. V was pared by 6 bases and J by 6 bases, with 11 bases between. Germline values: CDR1 DFQATT, CDR2 SNEGSKA (reference sequence). This CDR3 spans 11 amino acids. CDR3 DNA sequence: TGCAGTGCCCTGGGCGGGGCTGAAGCTTTCTTT. Translated, it gives CSALGGAEAFF.